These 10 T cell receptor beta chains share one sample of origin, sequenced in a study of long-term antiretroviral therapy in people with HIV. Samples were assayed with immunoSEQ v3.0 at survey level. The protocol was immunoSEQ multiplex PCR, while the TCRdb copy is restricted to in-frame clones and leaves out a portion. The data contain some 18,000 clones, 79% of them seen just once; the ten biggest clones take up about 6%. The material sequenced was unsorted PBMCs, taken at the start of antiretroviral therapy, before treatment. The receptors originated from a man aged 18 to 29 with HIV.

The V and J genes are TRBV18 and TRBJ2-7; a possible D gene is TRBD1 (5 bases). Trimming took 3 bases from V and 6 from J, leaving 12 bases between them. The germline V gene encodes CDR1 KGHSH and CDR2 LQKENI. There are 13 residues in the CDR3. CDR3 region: CASSPAGNAEQYF. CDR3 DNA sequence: TGTGCCAGCTCACCCGCAGGGAATGCCGAGCAGTACTTC.

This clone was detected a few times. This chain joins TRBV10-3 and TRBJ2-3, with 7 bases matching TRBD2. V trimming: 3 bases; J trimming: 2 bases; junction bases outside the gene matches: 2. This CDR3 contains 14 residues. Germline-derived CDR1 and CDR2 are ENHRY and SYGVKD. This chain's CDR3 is CAISDSGYTDTQYF. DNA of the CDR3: TGTGCCATCAGTGATAGCGGGTACACAGATACGCAGTATTTT.

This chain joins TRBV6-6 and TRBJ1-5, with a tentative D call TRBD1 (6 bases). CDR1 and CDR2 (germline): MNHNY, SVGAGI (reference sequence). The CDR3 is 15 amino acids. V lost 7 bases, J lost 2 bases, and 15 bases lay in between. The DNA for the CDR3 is TGTGCCAGCACCGACTGGAGACAGGGCAATCAGCCCCAGCATTTT. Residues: CASTDWRQGNQPQHF.

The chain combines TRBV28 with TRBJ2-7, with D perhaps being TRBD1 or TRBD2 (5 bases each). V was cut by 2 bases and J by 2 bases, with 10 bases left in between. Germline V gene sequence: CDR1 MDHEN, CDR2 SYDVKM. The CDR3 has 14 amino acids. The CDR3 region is CASSLPGGPYEQYF. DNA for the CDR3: TGTGCCAGCAGTTTACCTGGGGGACCCTACGAGCAGTACTTC. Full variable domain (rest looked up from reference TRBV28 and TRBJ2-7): DVKVTQSSRYLVKRTGEKVFLECVQDMDHENMFWYRQDPGLGLRLIYFSYDVKMKEKGDIPEGYSVSREKKERFSLILESASTNQTSMYLCASSLPGGPYEQYFGPGTRLTVT.

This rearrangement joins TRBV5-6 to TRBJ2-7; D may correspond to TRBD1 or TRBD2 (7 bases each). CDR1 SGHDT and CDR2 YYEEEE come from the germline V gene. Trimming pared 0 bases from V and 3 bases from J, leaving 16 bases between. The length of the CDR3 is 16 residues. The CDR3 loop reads CASSLGGGGAIYEQYF. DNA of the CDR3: TGTGCCAGCAGCTTGGGGGGAGGGGGCGCGATCTACGAGCAGTACTTC.

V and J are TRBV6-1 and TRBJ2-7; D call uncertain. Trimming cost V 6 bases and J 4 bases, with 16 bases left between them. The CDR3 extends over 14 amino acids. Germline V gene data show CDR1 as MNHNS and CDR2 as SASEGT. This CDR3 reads CASRGSSADYEQYF. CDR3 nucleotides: TGTGCCAGCAGGGGGTCCTCAGCAGATTACGAGCAGTACTTC.

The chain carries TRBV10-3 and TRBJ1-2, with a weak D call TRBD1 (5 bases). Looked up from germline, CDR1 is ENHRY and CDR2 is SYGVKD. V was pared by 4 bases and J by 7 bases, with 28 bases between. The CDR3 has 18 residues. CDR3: CAISVNPGAGTNYGGYTF. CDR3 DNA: TGTGCCATCAGTGTAAACCCCGGGGCTGGCACCAACTATGGTGGCTACACCTTC.

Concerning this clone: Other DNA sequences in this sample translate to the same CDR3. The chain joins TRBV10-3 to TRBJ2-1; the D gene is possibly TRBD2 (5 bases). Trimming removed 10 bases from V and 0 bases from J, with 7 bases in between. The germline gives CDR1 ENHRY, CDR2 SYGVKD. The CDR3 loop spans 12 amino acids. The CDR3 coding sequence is TGTGCCACCCGGGACTCCTACAATGAGCAGTTCTTC. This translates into CATRDSYNEQFF.

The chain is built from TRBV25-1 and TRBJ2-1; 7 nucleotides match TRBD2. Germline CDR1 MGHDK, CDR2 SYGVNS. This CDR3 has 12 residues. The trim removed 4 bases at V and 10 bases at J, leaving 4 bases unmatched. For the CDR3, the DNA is TGTGCCAGCAGTGTTGGAGCGGGGGAGCAGTTCTTC. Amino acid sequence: CASSVGAGEQFF.

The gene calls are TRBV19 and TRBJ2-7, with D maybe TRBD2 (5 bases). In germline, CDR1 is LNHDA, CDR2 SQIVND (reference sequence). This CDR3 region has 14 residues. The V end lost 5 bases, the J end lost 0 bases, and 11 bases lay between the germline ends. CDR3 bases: TGTGCCAGTAGTCGTGTAGGGAGCTCCTACGAGCAGTACTTC. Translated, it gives CASSRVGSSYEQYF.